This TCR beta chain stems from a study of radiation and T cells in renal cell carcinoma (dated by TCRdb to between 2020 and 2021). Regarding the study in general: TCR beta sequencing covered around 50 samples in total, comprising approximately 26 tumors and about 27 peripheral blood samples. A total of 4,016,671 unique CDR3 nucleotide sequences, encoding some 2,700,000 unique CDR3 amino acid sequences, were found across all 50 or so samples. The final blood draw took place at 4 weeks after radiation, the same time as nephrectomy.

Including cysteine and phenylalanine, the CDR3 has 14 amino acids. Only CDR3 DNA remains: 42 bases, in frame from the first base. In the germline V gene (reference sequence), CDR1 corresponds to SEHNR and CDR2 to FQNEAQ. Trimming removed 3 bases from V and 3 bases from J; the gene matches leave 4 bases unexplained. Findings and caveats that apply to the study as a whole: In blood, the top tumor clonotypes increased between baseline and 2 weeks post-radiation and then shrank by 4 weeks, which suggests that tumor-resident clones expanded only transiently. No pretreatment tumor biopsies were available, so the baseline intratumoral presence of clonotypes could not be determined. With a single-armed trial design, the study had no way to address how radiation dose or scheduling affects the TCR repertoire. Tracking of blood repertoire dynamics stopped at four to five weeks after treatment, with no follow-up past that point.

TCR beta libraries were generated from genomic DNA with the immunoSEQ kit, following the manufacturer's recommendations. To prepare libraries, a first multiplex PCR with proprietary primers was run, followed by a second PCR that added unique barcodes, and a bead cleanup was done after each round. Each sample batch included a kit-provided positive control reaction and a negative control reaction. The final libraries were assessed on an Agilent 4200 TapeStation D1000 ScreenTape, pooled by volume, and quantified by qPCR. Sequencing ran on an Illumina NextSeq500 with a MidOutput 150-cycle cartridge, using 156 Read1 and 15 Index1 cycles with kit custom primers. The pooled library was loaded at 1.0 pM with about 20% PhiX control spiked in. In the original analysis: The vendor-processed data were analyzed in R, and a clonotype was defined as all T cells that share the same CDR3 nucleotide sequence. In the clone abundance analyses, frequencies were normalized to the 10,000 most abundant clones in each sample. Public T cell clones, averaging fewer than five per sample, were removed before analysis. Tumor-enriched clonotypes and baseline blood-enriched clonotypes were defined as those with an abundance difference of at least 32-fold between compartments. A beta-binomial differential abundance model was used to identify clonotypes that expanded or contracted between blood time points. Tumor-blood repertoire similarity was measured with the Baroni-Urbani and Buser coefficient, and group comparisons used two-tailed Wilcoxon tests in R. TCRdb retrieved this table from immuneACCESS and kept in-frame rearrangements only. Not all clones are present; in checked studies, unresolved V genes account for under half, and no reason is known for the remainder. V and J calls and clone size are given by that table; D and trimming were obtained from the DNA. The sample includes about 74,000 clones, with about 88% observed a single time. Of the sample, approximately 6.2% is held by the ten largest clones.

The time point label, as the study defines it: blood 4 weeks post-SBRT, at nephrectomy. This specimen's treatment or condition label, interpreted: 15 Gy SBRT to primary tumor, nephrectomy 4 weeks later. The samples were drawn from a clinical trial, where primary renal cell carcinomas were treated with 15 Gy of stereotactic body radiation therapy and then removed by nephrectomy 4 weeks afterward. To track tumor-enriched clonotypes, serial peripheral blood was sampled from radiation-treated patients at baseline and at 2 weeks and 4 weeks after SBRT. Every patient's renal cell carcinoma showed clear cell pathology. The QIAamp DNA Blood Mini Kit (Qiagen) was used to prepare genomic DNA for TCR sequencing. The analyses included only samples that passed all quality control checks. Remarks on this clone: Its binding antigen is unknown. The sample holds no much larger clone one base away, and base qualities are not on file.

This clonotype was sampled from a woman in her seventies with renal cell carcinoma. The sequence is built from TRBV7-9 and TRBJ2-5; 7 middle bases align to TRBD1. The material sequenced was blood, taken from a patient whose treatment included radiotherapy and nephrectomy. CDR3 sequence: CASSFAQGKETQYF. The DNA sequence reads TGTGCCAGCAGCTTCGCACAGGGGAAAGAGACCCAGTACTTC.